The 27 T cell receptor beta chains listed next were all sequenced from one sample in a study of blood T cells in healthy people across ages. Primed by a sample-barcoded 5' primer and a J-beta primer mix, a second PCR proceeded for roughly 7 to 11 cycles. One entry per CDR3 protein results from TCRdb running MiXCR on the 5' RACE reads. The sample holds roughly 500,000 distinct CDR3 sequences, 25% to 30% seen once. The sample was blood. The receptor source for this set is a woman in her seventies in good health.

V and J are TRBV9 and TRBJ2-7; D might be TRBD1 (5 bases). Germline loops: CDR1 SGDLS, CDR2 YYNGEE. This CDR3 spans 14 amino acids. V was pared by 0 bases and J by 4 bases, with 11 bases between. The CDR3: CASSVGQGGYEQYF. In nucleotides, the CDR3 is TGTGCCAGCAGCGTAGGCCAGGGTGGGTACGAGCAGTACTTC.

The chain links TRBV6-6 to TRBJ2-5; D is possibly TRBD1 or TRBD2 (5 bases each). This CDR3 is 14 amino acids long. The germline gives CDR1 MNHNY, CDR2 SVGAGI (reference sequence). Trimming took off 7 bases at V and 3 bases at J, with 15 bases between the two ends. The chain's CDR3 is CASNSRDPEETQYF. CDR3 nucleotide sequence: TGTGCCAGCAACTCCCGGGACCCCGAAGAGACCCAGTACTTC.

The chain has TRBV4-1 and TRBJ2-5; D possibly uses TRBD1 or TRBD2 (5 bases each). Germline V gene lookup returns CDR1 MGHRA and CDR2 YSYEKL. The ends were cut back, 3 bases at V and 3 bases at J, with 23 bases in the middle. This CDR3 is built from 18 residues. This CDR3 reads CASSHPPLRDGVKETQYF. CDR3 sequence (DNA): TGCGCCAGCAGCCATCCCCCGCTCCGGGACGGAGTGAAAGAGACCCAGTACTTC.

This clonotype was seen repeatedly, ten times or more. In DNA, the CDR3 is TGCGCCAGCAGCCTGCGACAGGGGGCAGATACGCAGTATTTT. Translation: CASSLRQGADTQYF. The rearrangement uses TRBV4-3 and TRBJ2-3, with TRBD1 matching over 9 bases. J gave up 4 bases and V 4 bases, and 3 bases lay outside the gene matches. Germline-derived CDR1 and CDR2 are LGHNA and YSLEER. The CDR3 has 14 residues.

V gene TRBV20-1 combines with J gene TRBJ2-3; possible D gene TRBD2, 6 bases. The germline V gene encodes CDR1 DFQATT and CDR2 SNEGSKA (reference sequence). The V end was cut by 1 base, the J end by 0 bases, with 11 bases between. There are 15 residues in the CDR3. This CDR3 is CSARVPGLSTDTQYF. The CDR3 DNA is TGCAGTGCTAGAGTACCGGGACTTAGCACAGATACGCAGTATTTT.

This clonotype was observed a handful of times. This rearrangement joins TRBV9 to TRBJ2-3, with TRBD2 matching over 8 bases. V was pared by 0 bases and J by 5 bases, with 5 bases of the junction left unmatched. This CDR3 has 15 residues. Germline lookup yields CDR1 SGDLS and CDR2 YYNGEE. For the CDR3, the DNA is TGTGCCAGCAGCGTAGTAGCGGGACGCATAGATACGCAGTATTTT. This translates into CASSVVAGRIDTQYF.

This clonotype was counted only a few times. The chain recombines TRBV6-2 or TRBV6-3 with TRBJ1-1; 8 bases line up with TRBD1. The length of the CDR3 is 14 residues. V trimming: 5 bases; J trimming: 0 bases; junction bases outside the gene matches: 2. Germline CDR1 reads MNHEY; CDR2 reads SVGEGT. CDR3 DNA: TGTGCCAGCAGTCGGGACAGGATGAACACTGAAGCTTTCTTT. It is translated as CASSRDRMNTEAFF.

Remarks on this clonotype: The junction departs from germline at one end; a sequencing error may be responsible. The V gene is TRBV6-5, the J gene TRBJ1-1, with D perhaps matching TRBD1 (6 bases). The CDR3 extends over 13 amino acids. Germline V CDR1 and CDR2: MNHEY, SVGAGI. The CDR3 DNA sequence: TGTGCCAGCACGAACAGCGGGGACACTGAAGCCTTCTTT. Translated: CASTNSGDTEAFF.

The table lists this clonotype with a few counts. The chain recombines TRBV20-1 with TRBJ2-5; 11 bases agree with TRBD2. The CDR3 has 14 amino acids. Per the germline V gene, CDR1 is DFQATT and CDR2 is SNEGSKA (reference sequence). V shed 3 bases, J shed 7 bases, and the junction held 7 bases outside the gene matches. The CDR3 here is CSASVAGGRGTQYF. CDR3 nucleotides: TGCAGTGCTAGTGTAGCGGGGGGGCGAGGGACCCAGTACTTC.

This clonotype was seen only a few times. The chain employs TRBV5-1 and TRBJ1-1, with D hard to call. Deletions cut 1 base from V and 1 base from J, with 11 bases between. The length of the CDR3 is 15 residues. Germline lookup yields CDR1 SGHRS and CDR2 YFSETQ. CDR3 residues: CASSLPDRWNTEAFF. The CDR3 bases are TGCGCCAGCAGCTTGCCCGACCGTTGGAACACTGAAGCTTTCTTT.

This clonotype came up a few times. The chain employs TRBV12-3 or TRBV12-4 and TRBJ2-5, with D perhaps TRBD2 (6 bases). This CDR3 region has 17 residues. V shed 0 bases and J shed 4 bases, with 18 bases lying between them. Written as DNA, the CDR3 is TGTGCCAGCAGTTTAGCAAGGGGAGGCCGGGGTGGAGAGACCCAGTACTTC. Amino acids: CASSLARGGRGGETQYF.

This clonotype was seen only a few times. This chain connects TRBV5-1 to TRBJ1-1, with TRBD1 matching 9 bases. Germline V gene data show CDR1 as SGHRS and CDR2 as YFSETQ. This CDR3 has 15 residues. J gave up 2 bases and V 4 bases, and 6 bases lay outside the gene matches. CDR3 sequence (DNA): TGCGCCAGCAGCCCCGGGACAGGGCGTAACACTGAAGCTTTCTTT. Protein sequence: CASSPGTGRNTEAFF.

The chain is built from TRBV12-3 or TRBV12-4 and TRBJ2-5; 10 bases agree with TRBD1. This CDR3 is 15 amino acids long. V shed 4 bases and J 9 bases; nucleotides not matched to a gene: 11. In DNA, the CDR3 is TGTGCCAGCAGTTCCCTTGACGTGGGACAGGGGTCCCAGTACTTC. Amino acids: CASSSLDVGQGSQYF.

This clonotype was detected a few times. This rearrangement joins TRBV6-2 or TRBV6-3 to TRBJ1-4, with D hard to call. Trimming removed 7 bases from V and 0 bases from J, with 15 bases in between. CDR3 size: 16 residues. The germline CDR1 and CDR2 sequences are MNHEY and SVGEGT. CDR3 amino acids: CASTEREGSTNEKLFF. The CDR3 region has the DNA TGTGCCAGCACCGAACGAGAGGGTTCAACTAATGAAAAACTGTTTTTT.

The rearrangement uses TRBV12-3 or TRBV12-4 and TRBJ2-5; tentative D call: TRBD2 (7 bases). V lost 6 bases to trimming and J lost 2 bases, with 16 bases between them. CDR3 length equals 15 residues. The CDR3 is CASSLRGGRQETQYF. DNA for the CDR3: TGTGCCAGCAGCCTTAGGGGGGGCCGTCAAGAGACCCAGTACTTC.

The chain joins TRBV7-9 to TRBJ1-4; TRBD1 matches 11 bases. CDR1 is SEHNR, CDR2 FQNEAQ, per germline (reference sequence). The CDR3 has 14 residues. V shed 7 bases and J 8 bases; nucleotides not matched to a gene: 6. The DNA of the CDR3 is TGTGCCAGCAACAATTGGGACAGGGGGGAAAAACTGTTTTTT. Translating it yields CASNNWDRGEKLFF.

This clonotype was counted once. This chain uses TRBV27 with TRBJ2-5, with 7 positions matching TRBD1. The germline V gene has CDR1 MNHEY and CDR2 SMNVEV (reference sequence). V dropped 6 bases and J dropped 5; count of bases not matched to a gene: 12. This CDR3 contains 15 residues. Here the CDR3 reads CASRPRQTGWETQYF. CDR3 coding DNA: TGTGCCAGCAGACCACGACAGACAGGGTGGGAGACCCAGTACTTC.

The chain uses TRBV10-3 and TRBJ2-1, with D uncertain. V dropped 2 bases and J dropped 0 bases, with 8 bases sitting between them. The CDR3 is made up of 15 amino acids. The germline V gene encodes CDR1 ENHRY and CDR2 SYGVKD. CDR3 protein: CAISERSSSYNEQFF. The CDR3 nucleotides are TGTGCCATCAGTGAGAGGTCTAGCTCCTACAATGAGCAGTTCTTC.

This clonotype was counted between two and nine times. The chain employs TRBV5-8 and TRBJ2-3; unclear D gene. V was clipped by 6 bases and J by 1 base, with 9 bases between them. The CDR3 covers 13 residues. In germline, CDR1 is SGHTS, CDR2 YDEGEE. The CDR3 bases are TGTGCCAGCACCGTCAGCCGCACAGATACGCAGTATTTT. Residues: CASTVSRTDTQYF.

This clonotype was seen only a few times. The rearrangement joins TRBV20-1 to TRBJ1-2; the D gene is possibly TRBD1 (6 bases). Germline V CDR1 and CDR2: DFQATT, SNEGSKA (reference sequence). Trimming stripped 2 bases from V and 5 bases from J, with 18 bases between. The CDR3 extends over 15 amino acids. The CDR3 sequence is CSARLTSGARYGYTF. For the CDR3, the DNA is TGCAGTGCTAGACTTACTTCAGGGGCGAGATATGGCTACACCTTC.

This clonotype has more than one count but fewer than ten. The V gene is TRBV6-6, the J gene TRBJ1-1, with a possible D match to TRBD1 (5 bases). Germline V CDR1 and CDR2: MNHNY, SVGAGI (reference sequence). Trimming shortened V by 5 bases and J by 9 bases, and 13 bases separated the two germline ends. This CDR3 has 12 amino acids. CDR3 nucleotide sequence: TGTGCCAGCAGTCGAACACAGGTTAAAGCTTTCTTT. As protein: CASSRTQVKAFF.

The chain uses TRBV5-1 and TRBJ1-2; D unclear. The CDR3 loop spans 16 amino acids. Between the trimmed V and J ends, which lost 0 bases and 6 bases, there was a span of 18 bases. The V gene's germline CDR1 is SGHRS and CDR2 YFSETQ. The CDR3: CASSLESARRADGYTF. The CDR3 coding sequence is TGCGCCAGCAGCTTGGAATCCGCCAGGCGGGCGGATGGCTACACCTTC.

A few counts support this clonotype. The V gene is TRBV20-1, the J gene TRBJ2-5; the D gene is possibly TRBD2 (5 bases). The V gene's germline CDR1 is DFQATT and CDR2 SNEGSKA (reference sequence). This CDR3 region has 14 residues. V was cut by 0 bases and J by 1 base, with 9 bases left in between. The CDR3 coding sequence is TGCAGTGCTAGAGAGGCGAGGGCCCAAGAGACCCAGTACTTC. Translating gives CSAREARAQETQYF.

This clonotype was seen just once. This chain uses TRBV20-1 with TRBJ1-5, with D hard to call. V was trimmed by 1 base and J by 1 base, leaving 8 bases between them. Germline V gene sequence: CDR1 DFQATT, CDR2 SNEGSKA (reference sequence). The length of the CDR3 is 14 residues. The CDR3 loop reads CSARGASSNQPQHF. The DNA of the CDR3 is TGCAGTGCTAGAGGCGCCAGCAGCAATCAGCCCCAGCATTTT.

This rearrangement joins TRBV6-2 or TRBV6-3 to TRBJ2-6, with D unresolved. CDR3 length: 16 residues. Trimming pared 4 bases from V and 0 bases from J, leaving 10 bases between. Germline V gene data show CDR1 as MNHEY and CDR2 as SVGEGT. The CDR3 loop reads CASSSGSGSGANVLTF. CDR3 nucleotides: TGTGCCAGCAGTTCCGGGTCAGGCTCTGGGGCCAACGTCCTGACTTTC.

The rearrangement uses TRBV10-3 and TRBJ2-5, with TRBD2 as a possible D gene (6 bases). The CDR3 contains 13 residues. Trimming took 5 bases from V and 5 from J, leaving 12 bases between them. Germline CDR1 ENHRY, CDR2 SYGVKD. The CDR3 spells CAISSGSRETQYF. The CDR3 DNA reads as TGTGCCATCAGTAGCGGGTCCAGGGAGACCCAGTACTTC.

The V and J genes are TRBV12-3 or TRBV12-4 and TRBJ1-2; TRBD1 might be the D (6 bases). V was clipped by 6 bases and J by 5 bases, with 10 bases between them. The CDR3 contains 12 residues. The CDR3 DNA reads as TGTGCCAGCAGGAGGACAGCTTATGGCTACACCTTC. Residues: CASRRTAYGYTF.